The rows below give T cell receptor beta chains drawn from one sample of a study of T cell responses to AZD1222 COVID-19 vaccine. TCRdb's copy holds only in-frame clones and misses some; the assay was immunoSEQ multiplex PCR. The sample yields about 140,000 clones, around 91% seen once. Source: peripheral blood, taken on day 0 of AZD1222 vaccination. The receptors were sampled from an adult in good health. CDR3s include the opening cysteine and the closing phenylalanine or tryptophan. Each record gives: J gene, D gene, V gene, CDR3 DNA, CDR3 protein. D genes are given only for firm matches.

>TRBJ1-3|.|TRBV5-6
TGTGCCAGCAGCCCAGGCGGTCTATGGGGAAACACCATATATTTT
CASSPGGLWGNTIYF
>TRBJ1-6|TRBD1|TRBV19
TGTGCCAGTCGGACAGGCGAGCTTTCACCCCTCCACTTT
CASRTGELSPLHF
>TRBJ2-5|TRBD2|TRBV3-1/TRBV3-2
TGTGCCAGCAGCCCCCCAAACTACGGGCTAGCGGGGGGCGCCCCCACAGAGACCCAGTACTTC
CASSPPNYGLAGGAPTETQYF
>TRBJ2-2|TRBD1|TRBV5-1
TGCGCCAGCAGCCCTGGGGACAGCCACACCGGGGAGCTGTTTTTT
CASSPGDSHTGELFF
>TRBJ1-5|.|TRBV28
TGTGCCAGCAGTACCAAGCGGCCCCAGCATTTT
CASSTKRPQHF
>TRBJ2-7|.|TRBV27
TGTGCCAGCAGTTTTAGGAACACCTACGAGCAGTACTTC
CASSFRNTYEQYF
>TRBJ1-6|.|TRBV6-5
TGTGCCAGCAGCATATCGTCAATGGGCGGAAAACCCCTCCACTTT
CASSISSMGGKPLHF
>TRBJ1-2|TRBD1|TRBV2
TGTGCCAGCAGTCTAACCTTGACAGGGAAGGAAGATGGCTACACCTTC
CASSLTLTGKEDGYTF
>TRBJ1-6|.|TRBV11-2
TGTGCCAGCAGCCCGAACATCGGTAATTCACCCCTTCACTTT
CASSPNIGNSPLHF
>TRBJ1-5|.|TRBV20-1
TGCAGTGCTAGTAATTTTGGGTTTGGCAATCAGCCCCAGCATTTT
CSASNFGFGNQPQHF
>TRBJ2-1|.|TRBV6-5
TGTGCCAGCAGTACCATGCTAGCGTATGAGCAGTTCTTC
CASSTMLAYEQFF
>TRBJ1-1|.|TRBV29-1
TGCAGCGTTGGGGCGATAACTGAAGCTTTCTTT
CSVGAITEAFF
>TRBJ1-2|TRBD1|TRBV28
TGTGCCAGCAGTTTGCTTGTAAAGACAGGGTCAGTAGGCTACACCTTC
CASSLLVKTGSVGYTF
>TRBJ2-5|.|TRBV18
TGTGCCAGCTCACCGGGAAGACAAGAGACCCAGTACTTC
CASSPGRQETQYF
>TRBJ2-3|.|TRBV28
TGTGCCAGCAGCAGAGGGTGGGGGAAGGAGGATACGCAGTATTTT
CASSRGWGKEDTQYF
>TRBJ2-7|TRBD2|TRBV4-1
TGCGCCAGCAGCCAGGGGAGGGGCGGGAGGTCGTCCGAGCAGTACTTC
CASSQGRGGRSSEQYF
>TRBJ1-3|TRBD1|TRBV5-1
TGCGCCAGCAGTCCCGGGACAGCTGGAAACACCATATATTTT
CASSPGTAGNTIYF